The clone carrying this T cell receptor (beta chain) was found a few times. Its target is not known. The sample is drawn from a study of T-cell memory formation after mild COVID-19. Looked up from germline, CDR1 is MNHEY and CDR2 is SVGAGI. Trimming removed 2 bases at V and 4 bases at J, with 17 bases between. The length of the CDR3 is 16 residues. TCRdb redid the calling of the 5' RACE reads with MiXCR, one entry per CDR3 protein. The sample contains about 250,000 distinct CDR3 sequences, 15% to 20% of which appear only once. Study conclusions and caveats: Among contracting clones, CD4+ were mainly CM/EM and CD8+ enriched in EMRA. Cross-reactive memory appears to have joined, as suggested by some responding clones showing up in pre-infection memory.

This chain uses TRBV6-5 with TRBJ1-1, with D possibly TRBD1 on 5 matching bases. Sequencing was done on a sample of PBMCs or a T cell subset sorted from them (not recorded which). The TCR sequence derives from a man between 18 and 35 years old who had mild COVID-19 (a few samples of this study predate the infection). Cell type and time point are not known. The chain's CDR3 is CASSYGGSGGGTEAFF. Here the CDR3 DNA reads TGTGCCAGCAGTTACGGGGGGTCGGGGGGAGGCACTGAAGCTTTCTTT.